A single sample is the source of the 14 T cell receptor beta chains below, sequenced in a study of shared clonotypes between healthy human individuals. Profiled with immunoSEQ multiplex PCR; TCRdb holds only in-frame clones, not every one. The repertoire holds 2 million to 2.5 million clones, almost 96% seen once, with over 0.1% in the top ten. The sample taken for sequencing was naive CD4+ T cells sorted from blood. Subset specified: CD45RA+ positively selected. These receptors all stem from a young man in good health.

The chain uses TRBV19 and TRBJ1-2; D is perhaps TRBD1 (6 bases). Between the trimmed V and J ends, which lost 4 bases and 5 bases, there was a span of 11 bases. The CDR3 has 13 residues. The germline CDR1 and CDR2 sequences are LNHDA and SQIVND (reference sequence). The CDR3, as DNA: TGTGCCAGTAGTACACGACAGGCTTATGGCTACACCTTC. This codes for CASSTRQAYGYTF.

This clone showed up just once. V and J are TRBV19 and TRBJ1-5, with D possibly matching TRBD1 (5 bases). CDR3 length: 12 amino acids. Germline V lookup: CDR1 LNHDA, CDR2 SQIVND (reference sequence). The V end lost 6 bases, the J end lost 3 bases, and 6 bases lay between the germline ends. CDR3 nucleotide sequence: TGTGCCAGTAGCAGGGACAATCAGCCCCAGCATTTT. Amino acids: CASSRDNQPQHF.

This chain connects TRBV5-6 to TRBJ2-2, with D tentatively TRBD2 (5 bases). This CDR3 comprises 14 residues. CDR1 SGHDT and CDR2 YYEEEE come from the germline V gene. V lost 4 bases and J lost 3, with 10 bases in between. CDR3 protein: CASSRGSYTGELFF. The CDR3 nucleotides read TGTGCCAGCAGCCGGGGTTCGTACACCGGGGAGCTGTTTTTT.

The chain joins TRBV6-5 to TRBJ2-5, with TRBD2 matching 10 bases. After removal of 6 bases from V and 5 bases from J, the junction contained 3 bases not matched to a gene. CDR3 length: 13 residues. CDR1 is MNHEY, CDR2 SVGAGI, per germline. CDR3 loop: CASRGSGGETQYF. The CDR3 bases are TGTGCCAGCAGGGGTAGCGGGGGGGAGACCCAGTACTTC.

The rearrangement joins TRBV10-3 to TRBJ2-3, with a weak D call TRBD1 (6 bases). In germline, CDR1 is ENHRY, CDR2 SYGVKD. V was shortened by 2 bases and J by 5 bases, with 11 bases between the two germline ends. The CDR3 consists of 14 residues. CDR3 bases: TGTGCCATCAGTGAGGTGGGCAGGGGAGATACGCAGTATTTT. Amino acid sequence: CAISEVGRGDTQYF.

The rearrangement links TRBV7-8 to TRBJ1-1, with 7 bases fitting TRBD1. J lost 1 base, V lost 5 bases, and 4 bases had no gene match. The CDR3 consists of 14 residues. The germline CDR1 and CDR2 sequences are SGHVS and FQNEAQ. CDR3: CASSRQGRNTEAFF. The CDR3 DNA sequence: TGTGCCAGCAGCAGACAGGGTCGGAACACTGAAGCTTTCTTT.

The chain uses TRBV6-1 and TRBJ1-6; D ambiguous. CDR3 length: 11 residues. Germline values: CDR1 MNHNS, CDR2 SASEGT. V lost 6 bases and J lost 9, with 6 bases in between. CDR3 nucleotides: TGTGCCAGCAGCCGTAGTTCACCCCTCCACTTT. This sequence encodes CASSRSSPLHF.

V and J are TRBV29-1 and TRBJ2-1, with TRBD1 as a possible D gene (5 bases). The CDR3 loop spans 14 amino acids. CDR1 and CDR2 from the germline V gene are SQVTM and ANQGSEA. V dropped 3 bases and J dropped 10 bases, with 19 bases sitting between them. This CDR3 reads CSVEARRGLGEQFF. In DNA form, the CDR3 reads TGCAGCGTTGAGGCCAGAAGGGGCCTTGGGGAGCAGTTCTTC.

This chain joins TRBV5-1 and TRBJ2-7, with a tentative D call TRBD1 (9 bases). Trimming pared 3 bases from V and 5 bases from J, leaving 21 bases between. Germline V CDR1 and CDR2: SGHRS, YFSETQ. CDR3 length: 16 amino acids. The CDR3 DNA reads as TGCGCCAGCAGCTCGACAGGGGGAGCGGGAGTCCACGAGCAGTACTTC. Its protein product is CASSSTGGAGVHEQYF.

This clone was recorded only once. V is TRBV6-5 and J is TRBJ2-1; no reliable D call. The CDR3 length is 13 residues. Germline V lookup: CDR1 MNHEY, CDR2 SVGAGI. Trimming left V 0 bases short and J 2 bases short, with 2 bases between. CDR3 in DNA: TGTGCCAGCAGTTACTCCACCTACAATGAGCAGTTCTTC. This codes for CASSYSTYNEQFF.

The chain has TRBV10-3 and TRBJ2-3; D gene uncertain. CDR3 size: 13 residues. Germline loops: CDR1 ENHRY, CDR2 SYGVKD. Deletions cut 8 bases from V and 5 bases from J, with 14 bases between. The CDR3 sequence is CAICKDRLDTQYF. The CDR3 DNA is TGTGCCATCTGCAAGGACCGACTAGATACGCAGTATTTT.

This chain uses TRBV7-6 with TRBJ2-2, with TRBD2 matching over 7 bases. The CDR3 has 16 residues. With V trimmed by 4 bases and J by 4 bases, 9 bases remained unmatched. Germline CDR1 SGHVS, CDR2 FNYEAQ. The CDR3 protein is CASSSPRGSGTGELFF. The CDR3 DNA is TGTGCCAGCAGCTCACCGCGGGGGTCGGGCACCGGGGAGCTGTTTTTT.

This chain uses TRBV25-1 with TRBJ1-4, with D uncertain. This CDR3 is 13 amino acids long. V lost 7 bases to trimming and J lost 3 bases, with 9 bases between them. The germline V gene has CDR1 MGHDK and CDR2 SYGVNS. The CDR3 coding sequence is TGTGCCAGCAAGGCGCTTTCTAATGAAAAACTGTTTTTT. Protein product: CASKALSNEKLFF.

The chain employs TRBV27 and TRBJ2-3; 10 bases fit TRBD2. CDR3 length: 17 amino acids. The V segment lost 3 bases and the J segment 6 bases; nucleotides outside the gene matches: 12. Germline V gene sequence: CDR1 MNHEY, CDR2 SMNVEV (reference sequence). The CDR3 bases are TGTGCCAGCAGTTTGCGGAATAGAGCGGGAGGGGGGGATACGCAGTATTTT. Translated: CASSLRNRAGGGDTQYF.